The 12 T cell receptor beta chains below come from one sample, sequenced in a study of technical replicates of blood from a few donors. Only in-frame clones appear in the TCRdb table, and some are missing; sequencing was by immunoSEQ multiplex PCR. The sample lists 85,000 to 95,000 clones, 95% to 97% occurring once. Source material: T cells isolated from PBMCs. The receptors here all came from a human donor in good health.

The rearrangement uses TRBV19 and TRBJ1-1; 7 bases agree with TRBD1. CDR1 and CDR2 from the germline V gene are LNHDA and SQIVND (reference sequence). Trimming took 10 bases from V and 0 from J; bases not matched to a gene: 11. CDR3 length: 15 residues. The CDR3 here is CATRDSGQLNTEAFF. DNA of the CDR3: TGTGCCACTCGAGACTCGGGACAGCTGAACACTGAAGCTTTCTTT.

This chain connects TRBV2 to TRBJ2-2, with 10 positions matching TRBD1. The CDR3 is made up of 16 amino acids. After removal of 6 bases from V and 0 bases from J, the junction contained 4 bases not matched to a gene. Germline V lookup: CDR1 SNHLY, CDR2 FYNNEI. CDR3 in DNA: TGTGCCAGCAGGGTCGGACAGGGGGCGAACACCGGGGAGCTGTTTTTT. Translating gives CASRVGQGANTGELFF.

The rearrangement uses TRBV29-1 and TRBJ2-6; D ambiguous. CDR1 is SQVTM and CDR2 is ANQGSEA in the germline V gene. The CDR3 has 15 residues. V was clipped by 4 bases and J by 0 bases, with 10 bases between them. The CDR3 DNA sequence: TGCAGCGTTGGAACACGTCGCTCTGGGGCCAACGTCCTGACTTTC. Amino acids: CSVGTRRSGANVLTF.

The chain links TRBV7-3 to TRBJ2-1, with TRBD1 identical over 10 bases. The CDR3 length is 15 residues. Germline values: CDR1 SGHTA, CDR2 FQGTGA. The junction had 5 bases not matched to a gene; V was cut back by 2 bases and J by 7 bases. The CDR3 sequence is CASSLPGQGRNEQFF. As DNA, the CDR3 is TGTGCCAGCAGCTTACCGGGACAGGGGAGGAATGAGCAGTTCTTC.

The DNA for the CDR3 is TGTGCCAGCAGCTTCGCCGGGGGACAGGGGGCATCTGGCTACACCTTC. Residues: CASSFAGGQGASGYTF. The chain is built from TRBV7-8 and TRBJ1-2, with TRBD1 matching 12 bases. Germline loops: CDR1 SGHVS, CDR2 FQNEAQ. The junction had 9 bases not matched to a gene; V was cut back by 3 bases and J by 7 bases. The CDR3 sequence is 16 residues long. The full variable domain, in which reference TRBV7-8 and TRBJ1-2 provide the parts outside the CDR3, is GAGVSQSPRYKVAKRGQDVALRCDPISGHVSLFWYQQALGQGPEFLTYFQNEAQLDKSGLPSDRFFAERPEGSVSTLKIQRTQQEDSAVYLCASSFAGGQGASGYTFGSGTRLTVV.

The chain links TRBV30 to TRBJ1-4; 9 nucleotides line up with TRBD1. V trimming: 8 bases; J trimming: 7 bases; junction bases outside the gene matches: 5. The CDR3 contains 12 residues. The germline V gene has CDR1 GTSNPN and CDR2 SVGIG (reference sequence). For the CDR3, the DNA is TGTGCCCTTACAGGGGGCGGTGAAAAACTGTTTTTT. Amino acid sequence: CALTGGGEKLFF.

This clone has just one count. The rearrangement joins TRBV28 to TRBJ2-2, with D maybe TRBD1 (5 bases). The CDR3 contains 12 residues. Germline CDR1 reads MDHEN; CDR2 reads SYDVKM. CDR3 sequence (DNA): TGTAGAACAGGTCCGAGGACCGGGGAGCTGTTTTTT. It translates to CRTGPRTGELFF.

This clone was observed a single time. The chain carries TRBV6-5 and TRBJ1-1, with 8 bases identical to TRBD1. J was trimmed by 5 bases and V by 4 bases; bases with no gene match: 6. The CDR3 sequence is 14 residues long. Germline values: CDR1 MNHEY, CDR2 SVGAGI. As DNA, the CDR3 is TGTGCCAGCAGTTGGACAGGGTTACGGACTGAAGCTTTCTTT. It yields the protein CASSWTGLRTEAFF.

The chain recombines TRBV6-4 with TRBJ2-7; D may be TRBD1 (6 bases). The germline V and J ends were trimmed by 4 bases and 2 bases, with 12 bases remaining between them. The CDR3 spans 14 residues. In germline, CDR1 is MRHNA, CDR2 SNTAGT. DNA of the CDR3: TGTGCCAGCAGTGTTCCCGGACAGCCCTACGAGCAGTACTTC. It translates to CASSVPGQPYEQYF.

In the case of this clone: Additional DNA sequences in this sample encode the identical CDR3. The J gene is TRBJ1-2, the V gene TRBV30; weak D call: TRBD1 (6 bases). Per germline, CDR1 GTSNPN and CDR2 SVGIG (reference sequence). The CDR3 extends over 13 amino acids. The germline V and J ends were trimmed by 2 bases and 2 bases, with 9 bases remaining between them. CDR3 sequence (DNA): TGTGCCTGGAGTCCTCAGGGGAACTATGGCTACACCTTC. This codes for CAWSPQGNYGYTF.

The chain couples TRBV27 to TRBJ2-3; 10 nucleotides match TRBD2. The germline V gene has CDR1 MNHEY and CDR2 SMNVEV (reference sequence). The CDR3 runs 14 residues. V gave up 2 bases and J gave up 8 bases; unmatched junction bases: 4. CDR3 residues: CASSLSGRAGTQYF. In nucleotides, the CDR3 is TGTGCCAGCAGTTTAAGCGGGAGGGCCGGTACGCAGTATTTT.

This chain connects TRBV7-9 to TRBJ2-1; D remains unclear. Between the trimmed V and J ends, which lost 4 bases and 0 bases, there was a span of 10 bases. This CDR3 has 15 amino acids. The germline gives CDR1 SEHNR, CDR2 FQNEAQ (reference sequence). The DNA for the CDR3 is TGTGCCAGCAGCTCCGACTGGAGCTCCTACAATGAGCAGTTCTTC. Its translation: CASSSDWSSYNEQFF.